The clone carrying this T cell receptor beta chain was counted many times. Its cognate antigen is unknown. This sample was included in a study of CD8 T cells in ankylosing spondylitis. Points from the study as a whole: Clones linked to the disease showed a CD8+ phenotype. They occurred at relatively low frequencies in peripheral blood. According to the report, clones linked to the disease were significantly enriched in matched synovial fluid samples taken from ankylosing spondylitis patients.

By quantitative 5'-RACE with molecular barcodes, the TCR beta libraries were made. TCRdb reanalysed the 5' RACE reads using MiXCR and keeps one entry per CDR3 protein. The sample yields about 130,000 distinct CDR3 sequences, approximately 13% seen once. The CDR3 extends over 12 amino acids. Germline assignment: CDR1 DFQATT and CDR2 SNEGSKA (reference sequence). Trimming removed 1 base from V and 8 bases from J, with 11 bases in between. This sequence originates from a female donor with ankylosing spondylitis or in good health (not recorded which). This chain links TRBV20-1 with TRBJ1-2; D gene unclear. Sequenced material: blood, either unsorted or a sorted T cell fraction (not recorded which). Here the CDR3 DNA reads TGCAGTGCTAGAGTCCCTGGAGGGGGCTACACCTTC. It encodes CSARVPGGGYTF.